A selection of T cell receptor beta chains follows, all from one sample in a study of OX40 agonist ivuxolimab in advanced cancers. Assay used: immunoSEQ multiplex PCR; TCRdb lists only in-frame clones, some missing. The data contain around 74,000 clones, 85% to 90% of them singletons. This sample comprised CD4+ or CD8+ T cells sorted from blood, obtained in a trial of the OX40 agonist ivuxolimab. All receptors derive from an adult with an advanced solid tumor such as melanoma, head and neck, liver or kidney cancer. Both conserved end residues are part of each CDR3. The D gene is left open where the match is weak. Expanded clones are given a class, and other clones once, few, many or no size at all.

>TRBJ1-3|-|-|TRBV12-5
TGTGCTAGTGGTTTACCAGACTGGGGAGACACCATATATTTT
CASGLPDWGDTIYF
>TRBJ2-1|TRBD2|-|TRBV7-2
TGTGCCAGCAGCTTAGCCGTTGCGGGGGGGTACAATGAGCAGTTCTTC
CASSLAVAGGYNEQFF
>TRBJ2-6|TRBD1|once|TRBV7-3
TGTGCCAGCAGCGCCCGAACAGGGGCTGGGGCCAACGTCCTGACTTTC
CASSARTGAGANVLTF
>TRBJ1-2|-|-|TRBV29-1
TGCAGCGTTGGGTCCGTCTTCGGCTACACCTTC
CSVGSVFGYTF
>TRBJ1-1|-|-|TRBV2
TGTGCCAGCAGTTACAGGGCCAGGGACACTGAAGCTTTCTTT
CASSYRARDTEAFF
>TRBJ1-1|-|few|TRBV11-1
TGTGCCAGCAGCTTGGCAGGTCCAGGGCCACCTTTCTTT
CASSLAGPGPPFF
>TRBJ2-1|TRBD2|-|TRBV11-2
TGTGCCAGCAGGGCCGGGACTAGCGGGGGGTGGGAGCAGTTCTTC
CASRAGTSGGWEQFF
>TRBJ2-7|-|-|TRBV5-4
TGTGCCAGCAGCGTCGGACAGTGGTCCTACGAGCAGTACTTC
CASSVGQWSYEQYF
>TRBJ1-2|TRBD1|-|TRBV5-1
TGCGCCAGCAGCTTCATGGACAGGGGACTCAACTATGGCTACACCTTC
CASSFMDRGLNYGYTF
>TRBJ2-3|-|-|TRBV7-9
TGTGCCAGCAGCATTGGACAGAATACGCAGTATTTT
CASSIGQNTQYF
>TRBJ2-7|TRBD2|-|TRBV7-2
TGTGCCAGCACCCGGACTAGCGGGGTTTACGAGCAGTACTTC
CASTRTSGVYEQYF
>TRBJ1-4|-|-|TRBV19
TGTGCCAGTAGTAAACTACAGGGCGAAAGCGAAAAACTGTTTTTT
CASSKLQGESEKLFF
>TRBJ1-4|TRBD1|once|TRBV2
TGTGCCGGGGTCCGGGACAGGGGTGAAAAACTGTTTTTT
CAGVRDRGEKLFF
>TRBJ1-4|-|-|TRBV19
TGTGCCAGTAGTAGGGGACACTTGGTAGGTGAAAAACTGTTTTTT
CASSRGHLVGEKLFF
>TRBJ1-4|-|-|TRBV2
TGTGCCAGCCAGACAGCAACTAATGAAAAACTGTTTTTT
CASQTATNEKLFF